This paragraph reports one TCR beta chain. Germline loops: CDR1 SGHRS, CDR2 YFSETQ. V was pared by 4 bases and J by 1 base, with 17 bases between. The CDR3 covers 16 residues. The data originate from a study of T cell changes during pregnancy in multiple sclerosis. Libraries were prepared by immunoSEQ multiplex PCR; TCRdb keeps only in-frame clonotypes and omits some of them. The repertoire holds 43,000 or so clones, with roughly 90% as singletons. The chain joins TRBV5-1 to TRBJ1-2, with D maybe TRBD1 (5 bases). This TCR was sampled from a female donor with multiple sclerosis, enrolled in a pregnancy study. This material consisted of peripheral blood, taken in the first trimester of pregnancy. The CDR3 sequence: CASSARPKTVNYGYTF. The CDR3 coding sequence is TGCGCCAGCAGCGCTAGGCCGAAGACAGTTAACTATGGCTACACCTTC.